Shown below are 4 T cell receptor beta chains from a single sample sequenced in a study of T cell responses to AZD1222 COVID-19 vaccine. TCRdb's copy holds only in-frame clones and misses some; the assay was immunoSEQ multiplex PCR. The sample has about 130,000 clones; around 90% are singletons. Sample: peripheral blood, taken on day 0 of AZD1222 vaccination. These receptors all stem from an adult in good health.

The V and J genes are TRBV21-1 and TRBJ1-2. TRBV21-1 is a pseudogene locus. This CDR3 contains 14 residues. CDR3 amino acids: CASRKDDIGWSYTF. The CDR3 DNA reads TGTGCCAGCAGAAAAGACGACATCGGGTGGAGCTACACCTTC.

The V gene is TRBV12-3 or TRBV12-4, the J gene TRBJ1-1, with unresolved D. The CDR3 length is 12 residues. V gave up 3 bases and J gave up 6 bases, with 8 bases separating them. In nucleotides, the CDR3 is TGTGCCAGCAGTTTTAGGGAGCCTGAAGCTTTCTTT. It specifies CASSFREPEAFF.

This chain connects TRBV21-1 to TRBJ1-6. TRBV21-1 is a recognized pseudogene. This CDR3 comprises 19 residues. CDR3 loop: CASSKLQLGTPSYNSPLHF. The CDR3 bases are TGTGCCAGCAGCAAACTCCAACTTGGCACTCCCTCCTATAATTCACCCCTCCACTTT.

This clone has just a few counts. The chain uses TRBV9 and TRBJ1-5, with no clear D. Trimming stripped 0 bases from V and 0 bases from J, with 7 bases between. CDR3 length equals 15 residues. Germline CDR1 is SGDLS and CDR2 is YYNGEE. The CDR3 nucleotides are TGTGCCAGCAGCGTAGAGGGCAATAGCAATCAGCCCCAGCATTTT. This encodes CASSVEGNSNQPQHF.